This T cell receptor beta chain was captured by sequencing in a study of blood T cells in healthy people across ages. Findings and limits, study-wide: With age, beta diversity per million T cells declined roughly linearly, significantly by 30 to 40. Compared with aged donors, long-lived donors showed fewer expanded clones, suggesting selection.

Together with a sample-barcoded 5' primer, a J-beta primer mix was included in a second PCR lasting about 7 to 11 cycles. Via MiXCR, TCRdb re-called the 5' RACE reads, giving one row per CDR3 protein. The sample consists of about 930,000 distinct CDR3 sequences, about 28% of them appearing once. This clonotype occurred many times. As yet, its antigen is unknown. Per sample, no less than 6 micrograms of total RNA were extracted. The CDR3 has 13 residues. The V gene's germline CDR1 is DFQATT and CDR2 SNEGSKA (reference sequence). V lost 2 bases to trimming and J lost 4 bases, with 12 bases between them. A further study also used this sample, focusing on T cells of mothers and their children.

This sequence was found in a woman in her thirties or forties in good health. Sequencing was performed on blood. The V call is TRBV20-1, the J call TRBJ2-7; no clear D gene. CDR3 DNA: TGCAGTGCTAGAAGGGCATCAGCTTACGAGCAGTACTTC. Its protein product is CSARRASAYEQYF.